The rows below give T cell receptor beta chains drawn from one sample of a study of cytomegalovirus exposure and HLA in healthy donors. Using immunoSEQ multiplex PCR, the repertoire was profiled, and TCRdb retains in-frame clones only, with some absent. The sample's table shows approximately 150,000 clones. The material sequenced was PBMCs. The receptors come from a woman under 30 in good health and CMV-seronegative. The CDR3 runs from the conserved cysteine through the conserved F or W. The D gene is left open where the match is weak.

TRBJ1-2	TRBV11-2	.	CASSLDSWGGYTF	TGTGCCAGCAGCTTAGATTCATGGGGCGGCTACACCTTC
TRBJ1-2	TRBV2	TRBD1	CASSRTGWNYGYTF	TGTGCCAGCAGTAGGACAGGCTGGAACTATGGCTACACCTTC
TRBJ2-3	TRBV7-3	.	CASSLGLLTITDTQYF	TGTGCCAGCAGCTTAGGACTCCTAACGATCACAGATACGCAGTATTTT
TRBJ1-2	TRBV19	TRBD1	CASSVYRGSLNGYTF	TGTGCCAGTAGTGTCTACAGGGGAAGTTTAAATGGCTACACCTTC
TRBJ2-2	TRBV4-1	TRBD2	CASSQRLAGGGGELFF	TGCGCCAGCAGCCAACGTCTAGCGGGAGGTGGCGGGGAGCTGTTTTTT
TRBJ2-4	TRBV10-3	.	CAISFRGDIQYF	TGTGCCATCAGTTTCAGGGGGGACATTCAGTACTTC
TRBJ1-1	TRBV5-4	TRBD1	CASSWDDRGRTEAFF	TGTGCCAGCAGCTGGGATGACAGGGGGCGAACTGAAGCTTTCTTT
TRBJ2-3	TRBV4-1	.	CASSQVTGADTQYF	TGCGCCAGCAGCCAAGTAACAGGTGCAGATACGCAGTATTTT
TRBJ2-3	TRBV27	TRBD2	CASSSGGRFDTDTQYF	TGTGCCAGCAGTAGCGGGGGGAGGTTCGACACAGATACGCAGTATTTT
TRBJ2-7	TRBV25-1	.	CASSESRGIPYEQYF	TGTGCCAGCAGTGAATCTCGGGGAATCCCCTACGAGCAGTACTTC
TRBJ1-2	TRBV5-8	.	CASSLETGLRGGYTF	TGTGCCAGCAGCTTGGAAACTGGCCTGAGAGGAGGCTACACCTTC
TRBJ2-2	TRBV19	.	CASSLFTGELFF	TGTGCCAGTAGCCTGTTCACCGGGGAGCTGTTTTTT
TRBJ2-3	TRBV29-1	TRBD1	CSVDNRGLVADTQYF	TGCAGCGTTGATAACAGGGGGCTAGTGGCAGATACGCAGTATTTT
TRBJ2-7	TRBV9	.	CASSAGVGSYEQYF	TGTGCCAGCAGCGCCGGGGTCGGGAGCTACGAGCAGTACTTC
TRBJ2-3	TRBV30	.	CAWGQQVRTDTQYF	TGTGCCTGGGGTCAACAAGTCCGCACAGATACGCAGTATTTT
TRBJ2-5	TRBV11-2	TRBD2	CASSSWGREGQETQYF	TGTGCCAGCAGCTCCTGGGGGCGGGAGGGCCAGGAGACCCAGTACTTC
TRBJ2-1	TRBV6-5	.	CASSLRTGSEQFF	TGTGCCAGCAGTTTACGGACTGGAAGTGAGCAGTTCTTC
TRBJ2-7	TRBV10-1	.	CASSPGYEQYF	TGCGCCAGCAGTCCGGGCTACGAGCAGTACTTC
TRBJ2-1	TRBV7-3	TRBD2	CASSLTPASGYNEQFF	TGTGCCAGCAGCTTAACCCCGGCTAGCGGCTACAATGAGCAGTTCTTC
TRBJ2-5	TRBV13	TRBD1	CASSRRQGGQETQYF	TGTGCCAGCAGCCGACGACAGGGGGGGCAAGAGACCCAGTACTTC
TRBJ1-1	TRBV7-9	.	CASSQRGPGGAGNTEAFF	TGTGCCAGCAGCCAAAGGGGTCCTGGGGGGGCTGGGAACACTGAAGCTTTCTTT
TRBJ2-5	TRBV7-2	TRBD2	CASSVAGGPVETQYF	TGTGCCAGCAGCGTAGCGGGAGGGCCGGTAGAGACCCAGTACTTC
TRBJ2-1	TRBV7-8	TRBD2	CASSLALASGSPVYNEQFF	TGTGCCAGCAGCTTAGCGTTGGCTAGCGGGAGTCCCGTCTACAATGAGCAGTTCTTC
TRBJ2-7	TRBV19	.	CASSIPGSGYEQYF	TGTGCCAGTAGTATCCCCGGGAGCGGCTACGAGCAGTACTTC
TRBJ1-1	TRBV19	.	CASSLMYSEAFF	TGTGCCAGTAGCCTTATGTACAGTGAAGCTTTCTTT
TRBJ2-3	TRBV20-1	.	CSASGGDTQYF	TGCAGTGCTAGCGGGGGAGATACGCAGTATTTT
TRBJ2-5	TRBV28	.	CASRPSGLETQYF	TGTGCCAGCAGGCCCTCGGGGTTGGAGACCCAGTACTTC
TRBJ1-2	TRBV6-6	TRBD1	CASSYRQGRDYGYTF	TGTGCCAGCAGTTATCGACAGGGTAGGGACTATGGCTACACCTTC
TRBJ2-1	TRBV7-2	.	CASSWIGAEQFF	TGTGCCAGCAGTTGGATTGGGGCTGAGCAGTTCTTC
TRBJ2-5	TRBV7-3	.	CASSLSSAETRYF	TGTGCCAGCAGCTTGTCTAGCGCGGAGACCCGGTACTTC
TRBJ2-3	TRBV7-8	TRBD2	CASSRLAKTDTQYF	TGTGCCAGCAGCCGACTAGCGAAAACAGATACGCAGTATTTT
TRBJ2-2	TRBV18	.	CASSPPSVGTGELFF	TGTGCCAGCTCACCACCTTCAGTTGGCACCGGGGAGCTGTTTTTT
TRBJ2-1	TRBV7-9	.	CASSFPSGTPSSYNEQFF	TGTGCCAGCAGCTTTCCCTCCGGGACACCTAGCTCCTACAATGAGCAGTTCTTC
TRBJ1-1	TRBV9	.	CASSGQEGEAFF	TGTGCCAGCAGCGGCCAGGAGGGGGAAGCTTTCTTT
TRBJ2-1	TRBV2	TRBD2	CASRDRAGGPAYNEQFF	TGTGCCAGCAGAGATCGAGCGGGAGGGCCCGCCTACAATGAGCAGTTCTTC
TRBJ1-2	TRBV19	TRBD1	CASSTNRGRFGYGYTF	TGTGCCAGTAGCACAAACAGGGGGCGGTTCGGCTATGGCTACACCTTC
TRBJ2-5	TRBV7-9	.	CASSLVQVNFQETQYF	TGTGCCAGCAGCTTAGTACAGGTCAACTTCCAAGAGACCCAGTACTTC
TRBJ1-1	TRBV5-6	.	CASRIGATEAFF	TGTGCCAGCAGAATCGGTGCCACTGAAGCTTTCTTT
TRBJ1-1	TRBV9	.	CASSVGGAQNTEAFF	TGTGCCAGCAGCGTAGGTGGGGCGCAAAACACTGAAGCTTTCTTT
TRBJ2-7	TRBV6-1	TRBD1	CASSGETGGIYEQYF	TGTGCCAGCAGCGGGGAGACAGGGGGCATCTACGAGCAGTACTTC
TRBJ2-3	TRBV9	TRBD2	CASSVTSADTDTQYF	TGTGCCAGCAGCGTGACTAGCGCGGACACAGATACGCAGTATTTT
TRBJ2-5	TRBV14	.	CASALIPEETQYF	TGTGCCAGCGCCCTAATCCCTGAAGAGACCCAGTACTTC
TRBJ2-3	TRBV6-1	TRBD1	CASSVRGPPLPDTQYF	TGTGCCAGCAGTGTTAGGGGGCCCCCCTTACCAGATACGCAGTATTTT
TRBJ2-1	TRBV5-4	.	CASRSQGDRIYNEQFF	TGTGCCAGCAGATCACAGGGAGACAGGATCTACAATGAGCAGTTCTTC
TRBJ2-5	TRBV5-1	TRBD1	CASSFSGGAAHF	TGCGCCAGCAGCTTTTCAGGGGGCGCGGCACACTTC